This T cell receptor beta chain was profiled in a study of CD8 T cells in ankylosing spondylitis. Whole-study results and caveats: Made up of eight highly homologous variants, a TCR beta motif appeared characteristic of ankylosing spondylitis blood. Prior work had noted some motif variants in reactive arthritis blood and synovial fluid. The authors found the disease-linked clones to be CD8+ and relatively rare in peripheral blood.

Each CDR3 protein gets one entry after TCRdb re-called the 5' RACE reads with MiXCR. The table has 670,000 or so distinct CDR3 sequences, around a fifth seen once. The CDR3 is 14 amino acids. V gave up 7 bases and J gave up 0 bases, with 12 bases separating them. The germline V gene encodes CDR1 SNHLY and CDR2 FYNNEI. With regard to this clonotype: What it binds is unknown.

The sequence was obtained from a male donor with ankylosing spondylitis. The rearrangement links TRBV2 to TRBJ1-1; D unclear. The sequenced sample consisted of blood, either unsorted or a sorted T cell fraction (not recorded which). The CDR3 DNA sequence: TGTGCCAGCACCGAGAGCCCCATGAACACTGAAGCTTTCTTT. This gives the protein CASTESPMNTEAFF.